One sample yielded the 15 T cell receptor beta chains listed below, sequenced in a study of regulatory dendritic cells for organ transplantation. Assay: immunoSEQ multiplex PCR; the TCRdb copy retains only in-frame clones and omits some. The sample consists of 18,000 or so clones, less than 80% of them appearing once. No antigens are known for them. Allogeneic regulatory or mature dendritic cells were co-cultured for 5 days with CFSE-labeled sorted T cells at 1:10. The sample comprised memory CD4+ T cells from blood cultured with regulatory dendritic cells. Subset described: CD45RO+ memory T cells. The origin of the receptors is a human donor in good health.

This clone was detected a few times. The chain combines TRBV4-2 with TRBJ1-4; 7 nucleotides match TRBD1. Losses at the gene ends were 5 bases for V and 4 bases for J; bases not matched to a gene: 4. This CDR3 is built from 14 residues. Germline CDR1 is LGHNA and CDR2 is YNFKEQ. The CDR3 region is CASSSTGLNEKLFF. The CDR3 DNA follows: TGTGCCAGCAGCTCGACAGGGCTTAATGAAAAACTGTTTTTT.

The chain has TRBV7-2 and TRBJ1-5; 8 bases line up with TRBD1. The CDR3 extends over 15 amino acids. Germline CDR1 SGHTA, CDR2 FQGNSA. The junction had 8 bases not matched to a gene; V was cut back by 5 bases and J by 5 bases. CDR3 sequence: CASSQDRDWYQPQHF. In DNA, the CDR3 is TGTGCCAGCAGCCAGGACAGGGATTGGTATCAGCCCCAGCATTTT. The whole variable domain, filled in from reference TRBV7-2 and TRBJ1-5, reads GAGVSQSPSNKVTEKGKDVELRCDPISGHTALYWYRQSLGQGLEFLIYFQGNSAPDKSGLPSDRFSAERTGGSVSTLTIQRTQQEDSAVYLCASSQDRDWYQPQHFGDGTRLSIL.

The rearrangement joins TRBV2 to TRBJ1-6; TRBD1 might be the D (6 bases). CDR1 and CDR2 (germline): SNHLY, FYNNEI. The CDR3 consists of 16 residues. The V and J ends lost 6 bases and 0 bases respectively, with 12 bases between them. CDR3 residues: CASRPGQSSYNSPLHF. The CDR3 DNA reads TGTGCCAGCAGGCCGGGACAAAGCTCCTATAATTCACCCCTCCACTTT.

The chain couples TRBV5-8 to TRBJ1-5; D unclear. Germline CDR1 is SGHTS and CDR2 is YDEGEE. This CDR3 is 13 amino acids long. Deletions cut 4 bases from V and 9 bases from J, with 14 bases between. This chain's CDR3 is CASSEGRGRPQHF. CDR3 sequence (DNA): TGTGCCAGCAGCGAGGGCCGCGGGCGGCCCCAGCATTTT.

CDR3 in DNA: TGTGCCAGCAGTGAAAGAGCGGGGGCCTACAATGAGCAGTTCTTC. It translates to CASSERAGAYNEQFF. The V and J genes are TRBV6-4 and TRBJ2-1, with 8 bases identical to TRBD2. Looked up from germline, CDR1 is MRHNA and CDR2 is SNTAGT. The V gene end was trimmed by 3 bases and the J gene end by 2 bases; junction bases not matched to a gene: 3. CDR3 length: 15 amino acids.

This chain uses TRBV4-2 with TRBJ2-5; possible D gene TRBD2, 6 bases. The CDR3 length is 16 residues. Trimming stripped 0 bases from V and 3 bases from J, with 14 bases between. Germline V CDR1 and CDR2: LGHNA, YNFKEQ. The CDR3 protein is CASSQDSGSAKETQYF. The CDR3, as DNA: TGTGCCAGCAGCCAAGACAGCGGGTCTGCTAAAGAGACCCAGTACTTC.

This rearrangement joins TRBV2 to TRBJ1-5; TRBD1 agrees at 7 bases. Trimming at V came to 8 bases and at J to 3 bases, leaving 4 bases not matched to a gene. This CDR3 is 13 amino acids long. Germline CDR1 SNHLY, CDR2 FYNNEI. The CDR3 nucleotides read TGTGCCAGCGCCGGACAGGCCAATCAGCCCCAGCATTTT. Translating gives CASAGQANQPQHF.

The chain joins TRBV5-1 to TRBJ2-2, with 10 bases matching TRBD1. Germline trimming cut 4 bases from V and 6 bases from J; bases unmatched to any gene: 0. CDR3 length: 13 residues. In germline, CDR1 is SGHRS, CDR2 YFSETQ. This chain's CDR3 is CASSGQGAGELFF. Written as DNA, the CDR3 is TGCGCCAGCAGCGGACAGGGGGCCGGGGAGCTGTTTTTT.

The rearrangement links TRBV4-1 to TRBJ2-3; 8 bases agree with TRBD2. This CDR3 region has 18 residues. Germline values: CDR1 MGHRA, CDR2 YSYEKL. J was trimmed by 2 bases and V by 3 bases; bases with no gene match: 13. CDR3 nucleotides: TGCGCCAGCAGCCATTCCTCCGGGACTAGAATAAACACAGATACGCAGTATTTT. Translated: CASSHSSGTRINTDTQYF.

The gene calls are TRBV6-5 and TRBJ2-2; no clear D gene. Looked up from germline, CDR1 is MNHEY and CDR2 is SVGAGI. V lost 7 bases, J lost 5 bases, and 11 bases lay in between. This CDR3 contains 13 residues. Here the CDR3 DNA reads TGTGCCAGCAACCGCGGCGAGACCGGGGAGCTGTTTTTT. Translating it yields CASNRGETGELFF.

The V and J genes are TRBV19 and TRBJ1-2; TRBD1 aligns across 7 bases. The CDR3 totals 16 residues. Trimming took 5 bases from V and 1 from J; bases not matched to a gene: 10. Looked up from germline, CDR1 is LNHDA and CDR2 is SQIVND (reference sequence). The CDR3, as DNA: TGTGCCAGTAGTGAAACTCGGACAGGTCTTAACTATGGCTACACCTTC. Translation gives CASSETRTGLNYGYTF.

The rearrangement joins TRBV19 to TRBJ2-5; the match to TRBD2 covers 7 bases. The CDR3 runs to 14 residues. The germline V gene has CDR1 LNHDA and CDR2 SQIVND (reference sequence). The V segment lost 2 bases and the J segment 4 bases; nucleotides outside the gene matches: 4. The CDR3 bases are TGTGCCAGTAGTATAACGGGGGGTAGAGAGACCCAGTACTTC. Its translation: CASSITGGRETQYF.

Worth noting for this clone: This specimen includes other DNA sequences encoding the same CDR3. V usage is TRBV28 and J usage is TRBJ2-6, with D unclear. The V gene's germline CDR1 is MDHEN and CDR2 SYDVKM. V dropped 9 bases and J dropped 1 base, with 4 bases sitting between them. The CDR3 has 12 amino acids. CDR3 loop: CASSSGANVLTF. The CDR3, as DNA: TGTGCCAGTTCGTCTGGGGCCAACGTCCTGACTTTC.

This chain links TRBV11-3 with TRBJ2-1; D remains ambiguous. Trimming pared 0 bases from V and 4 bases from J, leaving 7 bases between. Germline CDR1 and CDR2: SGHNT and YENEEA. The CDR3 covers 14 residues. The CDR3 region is CASSLDVRYNEQFF. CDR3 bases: TGTGCCAGCAGCTTAGATGTCAGGTACAATGAGCAGTTCTTC.

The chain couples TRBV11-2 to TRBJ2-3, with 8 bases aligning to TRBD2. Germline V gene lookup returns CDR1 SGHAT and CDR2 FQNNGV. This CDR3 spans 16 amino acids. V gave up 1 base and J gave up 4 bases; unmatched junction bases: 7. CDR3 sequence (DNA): TGTGCCAGCAGCTTAGGCGGGGGGAATGTAGCAGATACGCAGTATTTT. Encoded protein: CASSLGGGNVADTQYF.